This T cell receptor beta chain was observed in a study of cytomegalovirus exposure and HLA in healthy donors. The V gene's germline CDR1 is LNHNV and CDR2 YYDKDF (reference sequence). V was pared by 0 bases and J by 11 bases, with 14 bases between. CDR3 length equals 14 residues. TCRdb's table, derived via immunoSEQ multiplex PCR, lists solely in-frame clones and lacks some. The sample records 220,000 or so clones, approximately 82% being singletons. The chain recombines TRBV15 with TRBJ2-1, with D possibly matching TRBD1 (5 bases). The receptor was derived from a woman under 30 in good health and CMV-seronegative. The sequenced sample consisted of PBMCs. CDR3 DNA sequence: TGTGCCACCAGCAGAGATTTTGCAGGGTCTCAGCAGTTCTTC. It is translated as CATSRDFAGSQQFF.